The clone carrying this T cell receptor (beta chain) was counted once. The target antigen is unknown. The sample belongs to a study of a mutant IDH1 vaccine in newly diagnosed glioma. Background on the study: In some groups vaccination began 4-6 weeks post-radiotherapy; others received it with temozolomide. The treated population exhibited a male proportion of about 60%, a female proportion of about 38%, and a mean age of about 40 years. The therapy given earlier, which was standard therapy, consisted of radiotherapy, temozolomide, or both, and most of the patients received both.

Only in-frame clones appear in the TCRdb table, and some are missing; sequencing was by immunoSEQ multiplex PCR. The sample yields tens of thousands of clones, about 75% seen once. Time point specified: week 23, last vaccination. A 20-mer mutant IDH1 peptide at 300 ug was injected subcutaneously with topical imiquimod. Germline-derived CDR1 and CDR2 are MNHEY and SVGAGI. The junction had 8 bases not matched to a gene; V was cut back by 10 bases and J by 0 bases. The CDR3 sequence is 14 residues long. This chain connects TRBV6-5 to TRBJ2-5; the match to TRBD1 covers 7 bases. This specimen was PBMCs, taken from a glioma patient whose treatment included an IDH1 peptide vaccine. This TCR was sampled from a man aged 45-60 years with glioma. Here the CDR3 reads CATIHRGDQETQYF. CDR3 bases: TGTGCCACCATACACAGGGGAGACCAAGAGACCCAGTACTTC.